This record concerns one TCR beta chain sequence. The antigen remains unidentified. The CDR3 runs to 13 residues. Germline V gene data show CDR1 as MNHNS and CDR2 as SASEGT. The V gene end was trimmed by 9 bases and the J gene end by 8 bases; junction bases not matched to a gene: 7. These data belong to a study of OX40 agonist ivuxolimab in advanced cancers. Assay used: immunoSEQ multiplex PCR; TCRdb lists only in-frame clones, some missing. Here the sample spans fewer than 55,000 clones, approximately 90% being singletons. Notes on the study in general: There was clonal expansion of CD4+ and CD8+ blood T cells by week 6 at 0.1 to 3.0 mg/kg. Determination of antigen specificity was not performed for the expanded peripheral T cells.

This receptor was taken from an adult with an advanced solid tumor such as melanoma, head and neck, liver or kidney cancer. The specimen was CD4+ or CD8+ T cells sorted from blood, collected in a trial of the OX40 agonist ivuxolimab. The chain employs TRBV6-1 and TRBJ1-2, with 12 nucleotides matching TRBD1. The CDR3 sequence: CARSGDRGRGYTF. CDR3 bases: TGTGCCAGAAGCGGGGACAGGGGGCGAGGCTACACCTTC.